The 14 T cell receptor beta chains in this list originate from one sample, sequenced in a study of T cells in Graves' hyperthyroidism and ophthalmopathy. Researchers took RNA transcripts and amplified the TCR beta CDR3 regions from them. An initial round of RT-PCR targeting the TCR CDR3 relied on the HTBI primer set. One entry per CDR3 protein results from TCRdb running MiXCR on the multiplex PCR reads. Among over 350,000 distinct CDR3 sequences listed, over 11% were seen once. Source material: blood. These receptors originate from a man between 50 and 59 years old with Graves' ophthalmopathy.

The CDR3 sequence is CASSSKQIAGELFF. DNA for the CDR3: TGCGCCAGCAGCTCCAAACAGATAGCCGGGGAGCTGTTTTTT. The gene calls are TRBV5-1 and TRBJ2-2, with D uncertain. V was shortened by 3 bases and J by 6 bases, with 12 bases between the two germline ends. Per germline, CDR1 SGHRS and CDR2 YFSETQ. The CDR3 covers 14 residues.

This clonotype showed up just a few times. This chain joins TRBV29-1 and TRBJ2-3; D unresolved. V was trimmed by 7 bases and J by 0 bases, leaving 14 bases between them. CDR3 length: 14 amino acids. Germline V gene sequence: CDR1 SQVTM, CDR2 ANQGSEA. The CDR3, as DNA: TGCAGCGGAGACTCGGATCCTAGCACAGATACGCAGTATTTT. Protein product: CSGDSDPSTDTQYF.

The chain links TRBV9 to TRBJ2-1; perhaps TRBD2 as D (6 bases). Germline-derived CDR1 and CDR2 are SGDLS and YYNGEE. Trimming took off 0 bases at V and 6 bases at J, with 13 bases between the two ends. The CDR3 spans 15 residues. CDR3 sequence: CASSVDGGIFNEQFF. The DNA for the CDR3 is TGTGCCAGCAGCGTAGATGGCGGGATATTCAATGAGCAGTTCTTC. The variable domain in full, completed from reference TRBV9 and TRBJ2-1, reads DSGVTQTPKHLITATGQRVTLRCSPRSGDLSVYWYQQSLDQGLQFLIQYYNGEERAKGNILERFSAQQFPDLHSELNLSSLELGDSALYFCASSVDGGIFNEQFFGPGTRLTVL.

J is TRBJ2-1 and V is TRBV7-3; TRBD2 might be the D (5 bases). Germline V CDR1 and CDR2: SGHTA, FQGTGA. This CDR3 has 15 amino acids. The germline V and J ends were trimmed by 5 bases and 10 bases, with 21 bases remaining between them. The CDR3 spells CASSPRPSGIDEQFF. Written as DNA, the CDR3 is TGTGCCAGCAGCCCCAGGCCCAGCGGTATCGACGAGCAGTTCTTC.

The rearrangement joins TRBV27 to TRBJ1-2; D uncertain. CDR1 is MNHEY, CDR2 SMNVEV, per germline (reference sequence). V lost 0 bases and J lost 5, with 7 bases in between. The CDR3 length is 13 residues. CDR3 in amino acids: CASSLSGVYGYTF. The CDR3 DNA reads TGTGCCAGCAGTTTATCCGGGGTGTATGGCTACACCTTC.

This clonotype was seen at least ten times. CDR3: CASSPGQRGYTF. CDR3 sequence (DNA): TGTGCCAGCTCACCGGGACAGAGGGGCTACACCTTC. The rearrangement uses TRBV18 and TRBJ1-2; 7 nucleotides align to TRBD1. Germline values: CDR1 KGHSH, CDR2 LQKENI. CDR3 length: 12 residues. V was pared by 3 bases and J by 8 bases, with 3 bases of the junction left unmatched.

This chain connects TRBV19 to TRBJ2-3, with D perhaps matching TRBD2 (6 bases). Germline V gives CDR1 LNHDA, CDR2 SQIVND (reference sequence). The CDR3 totals 16 residues. Trimming pared 2 bases from V and 3 bases from J, leaving 15 bases between. The CDR3 nucleotides are TGTGCCAGTAGTATACCCGGGAGTGTACGGACAGATACGCAGTATTTT. Translated, it gives CASSIPGSVRTDTQYF. Full variable domain (remainder filled in from reference TRBV19 and TRBJ2-3): DGGITQSPKYLFRKEGQNVTLSCEQNLNHDAMYWYRQDPGQGLRLIYYSQIVNDFQKGDIAEGYSVSREKKESFPLTVTSAQKNPTAFYLCASSIPGSVRTDTQYFGPGTRLTVL.

Ten or more counts support this clonotype. The chain carries TRBV11-2 and TRBJ2-6; D gene ambiguous. The CDR3 runs to 17 residues. V was clipped by 1 base and J by 2 bases, with 12 bases between them. Per germline, CDR1 SGHAT and CDR2 FQNNGV. This chain's CDR3 is CASSLGSRNTGANVLTF. DNA for the CDR3: TGTGCCAGCAGCTTAGGAAGCAGGAACACTGGGGCCAACGTCCTGACTTTC.

The chain couples TRBV7-8 to TRBJ2-4, with 10 bases that match TRBD2. Germline assignment: CDR1 SGHVS and CDR2 FQNEAQ. The V gene end was trimmed by 1 base and the J gene end by 6 bases; junction bases not matched to a gene: 9. The CDR3 loop spans 17 amino acids. CDR3 sequence (DNA): TGTGCCAGCAGCTTAGGTTCTAGCGGGAGTTATGCAAACATTCAGTACTTC. Its protein product is CASSLGSSGSYANIQYF.

As for this clonotype: A much larger clone sits a single nucleotide away, making a read error possible. The chain combines TRBV2 with TRBJ2-5; 8 nucleotides align to TRBD1. Trimming removed 6 bases from V and 9 bases from J; junction bases left unmatched: 9. CDR3 length equals 13 residues. Looked up from germline, CDR1 is SNHLY and CDR2 is FYNNEI. CDR3 region: CASSRDRRWPQYF. CDR3 in DNA: TGTGCCAGCAGCAGGGACAGGAGGTGGCCCCAGTACTTC.

There are many counts of this clonotype. DNA for the CDR3: TGCAGCGTCACCACTCCGAGTAACTATGGCTACACCTTC. Amino acid sequence: CSVTTPSNYGYTF. The V gene is TRBV29-1, the J gene TRBJ1-2; no reliable D call. CDR1 SQVTM and CDR2 ANQGSEA come from the germline V gene. The CDR3 covers 13 residues. V gave up 6 bases and J gave up 1 base, with 12 bases separating them.

This clonotype appeared many times. V gene TRBV29-1 combines with J gene TRBJ2-3, with D possibly being TRBD1 (6 bases). Germline CDR1 SQVTM, CDR2 ANQGSEA. The CDR3 loop spans 15 amino acids. V was pared by 2 bases and J by 0 bases, with 12 bases between. CDR3 loop: CSVEITGTSTDTQYF. For the CDR3, the DNA is TGCAGCGTTGAAATTACAGGGACGAGCACAGATACGCAGTATTTT.

The table lists this clonotype with many counts. The gene calls are TRBV27 and TRBJ2-5, with 11 bases aligning to TRBD2. CDR3 length equals 16 residues. Germline V lookup: CDR1 MNHEY, CDR2 SMNVEV (reference sequence). Losses at the gene ends were 8 bases for V and 2 bases for J; bases not matched to a gene: 10. This CDR3 is CASGRLAGNLQETQYF. In DNA form, the CDR3 reads TGTGCCAGCGGCCGACTAGCGGGGAACTTACAAGAGACCCAGTACTTC.

This chain uses TRBV7-9 with TRBJ2-1; 10 positions agree with TRBD2. With 5 bases clipped from V and 4 bases from J, the junction kept 11 bases outside the gene matches. The CDR3 contains 17 residues. In germline, CDR1 is SEHNR, CDR2 FQNEAQ (reference sequence). CDR3 in amino acids: CASSHSVTSGEYNEQFF. In DNA, the CDR3 is TGTGCCAGCAGCCATAGCGTTACTAGCGGGGAATACAATGAGCAGTTCTTC.